This is a list of T cell receptor beta chains from one sample in a study of blood T cells in healthy people across ages. TCRdb processed the 5' RACE reads anew with MiXCR; each CDR3 protein has one entry. The sample has more than 1,400,000 distinct CDR3 sequences, 42% seen once. Sequencing was carried out using blood. These receptors came from a woman under 30 in good health. Both conserved end residues are part of each CDR3. D genes are given only for firm matches. The size entry is marked missing in some rows and otherwise reads once, few, many or a size class.

CDR3 DNA: TGTGCCAGCAGTTTGGGGGATGAAAATGAGCAGTTCTTC
CDR3 protein: CASSLGDENEQFF
V gene: TRBV27
J gene: TRBJ2-1
D gene: .
clone size: few

CDR3 DNA: TGTGCCAGCAGCTCCCAGCAGGGACAGGGCTACACCTTC
CDR3 protein: CASSSQQGQGYTF
V gene: TRBV7-3
J gene: TRBJ1-2
D gene: TRBD1
clone size: .

CDR3 DNA: TGTGCCAGCAGTCCCGCGAGCGGACCCTACAATGAGCAGTTCTTC
CDR3 protein: CASSPASGPYNEQFF
V gene: TRBV3-1
J gene: TRBJ2-1
D gene: .
clone size: once

CDR3 DNA: TGTGCCATCACCACAGGGGCGGTGTATGGCTACACCTTC
CDR3 protein: CAITTGAVYGYTF
V gene: TRBV10-3
J gene: TRBJ1-2
D gene: TRBD1
clone size: few

CDR3 DNA: TGTGCCAGCAGGTTTGGACAGCTACCCTACGAGCAGTACTTC
CDR3 protein: CASRFGQLPYEQYF
V gene: TRBV6-1
J gene: TRBJ2-7
D gene: .
clone size: .

CDR3 DNA: TGTGCCAGCAGTGAAACTAGCGGGGGACGTCCGGGAAATGAGCAGTTCTTC
CDR3 protein: CASSETSGGRPGNEQFF
V gene: TRBV2
J gene: TRBJ2-1
D gene: TRBD2
clone size: .

CDR3 DNA: TGTGCCAGCATGGGTTTCGGAAAGGAGAGCTACGAGCAGTACTTC
CDR3 protein: CASMGFGKESYEQYF
V gene: TRBV12-3/TRBV12-4
J gene: TRBJ2-7
D gene: .
clone size: few

CDR3 DNA: TGTGCCAGCAGCAAGGATAGCGGGGGGGCCGACGGAAGGACAGATACGCAGTATTTT
CDR3 protein: CASSKDSGGADGRTDTQYF
V gene: TRBV21-1
J gene: TRBJ2-3
D gene: .
clone size: .

CDR3 DNA: TGTGTCAGCAGCCCCACAGGGAGCTATGGCTACACCTTC
CDR3 protein: CVSSPTGSYGYTF
V gene: TRBV7-2
J gene: TRBJ1-2
D gene: .
clone size: .

CDR3 DNA: TGCGCCAGCAGCCAGGGGTCACCCAGGGGGGAGCTGTTTTTT
CDR3 protein: CASSQGSPRGELFF
V gene: TRBV4-1
J gene: TRBJ2-2
D gene: .
clone size: few

CDR3 DNA: TGTGCCAGCAGTGTTGGTCTACAACCAACGTACTTC
CDR3 protein: CASSVGLQPTYF
V gene: TRBV6-1
J gene: TRBJ2-5
D gene: .
clone size: .

CDR3 DNA: TGTGCCAGTAGTGCCTCGCGGGTTTTAGGCACCGGGGAGCTGTTTTTT
CDR3 protein: CASSASRVLGTGELFF
V gene: TRBV19
J gene: TRBJ2-2
D gene: .
clone size: .

CDR3 DNA: TGTGCCAGCAGCAACGGGACAGGGAATCAGCCCCAGCATTTT
CDR3 protein: CASSNGTGNQPQHF
V gene: TRBV11-2
J gene: TRBJ1-5
D gene: TRBD1
clone size: .

CDR3 DNA: TGTGCCAGCAGATCGGGACTTCCCTCCGCAGATACGCAGTATTTT
CDR3 protein: CASRSGLPSADTQYF
V gene: TRBV7-9
J gene: TRBJ2-3
D gene: .
clone size: few

CDR3 DNA: TGTGCCAGCAGTGTTCCGGGAGCGGGGGGTATTGAGCAGTACTTC
CDR3 protein: CASSVPGAGGIEQYF
V gene: TRBV6-1
J gene: TRBJ2-7
D gene: TRBD2
clone size: .

CDR3 DNA: TGTGCCAGCACGTTCGGGGGGTTAGCCGGTTCTGGGGCCAAAAACATTCAGTACTTC
CDR3 protein: CASTFGGLAGSGAKNIQYF
V gene: TRBV7-9
J gene: TRBJ2-4
D gene: TRBD2
clone size: .

CDR3 DNA: TGTGCCAGCAGTTTAAGGGACATGTCACCCGGAGCTTTCTTT
CDR3 protein: CASSLRDMSPGAFF
V gene: TRBV12-3/TRBV12-4
J gene: TRBJ1-1
D gene: .
clone size: .

CDR3 DNA: TGCAGTGCTAGGGCCGATGGCCCCGGACTAGCGGGGGGGCGCACAGATACGCAGTATTTT
CDR3 protein: CSARADGPGLAGGRTDTQYF
V gene: TRBV20-1
J gene: TRBJ2-3
D gene: TRBD2
clone size: .

CDR3 DNA: TGTGCCAGCAGCTTGTCGCCCGGCTCTAGCACAGATACGCAGTATTTT
CDR3 protein: CASSLSPGSSTDTQYF
V gene: TRBV5-5
J gene: TRBJ2-3
D gene: .
clone size: .

CDR3 DNA: TGTGCCAGTAGTCTCGGCAGCCAAGAGACCCAGTTCTTC
CDR3 protein: CASSLGSQETQFF
V gene: TRBV27
J gene: TRBJ2-1
D gene: .
clone size: .

CDR3 DNA: TGTGCCAGCAGCGCCCTTAGGACTAGTCCCTACGAGCAGTACTTC
CDR3 protein: CASSALRTSPYEQYF
V gene: TRBV5-6
J gene: TRBJ2-7
D gene: TRBD2
clone size: .

CDR3 DNA: TGCAGTGCTCGGACAGTCCGCTCCTACAATGAGCAGTTCTTC
CDR3 protein: CSARTVRSYNEQFF
V gene: TRBV20-1
J gene: TRBJ2-1
D gene: .
clone size: .

CDR3 DNA: TGCGCCAGCAGTGAAAGCGGGTCCGGGGAGACCCAGTACTTC
CDR3 protein: CASSESGSGETQYF
V gene: TRBV6-1
J gene: TRBJ2-5
D gene: .
clone size: once

CDR3 DNA: TGTGCCAGCAGCCAAGATGGACGCATGGGTAATTCACCCCTCCACTTT
CDR3 protein: CASSQDGRMGNSPLHF
V gene: TRBV14
J gene: TRBJ1-6
D gene: .
clone size: .

CDR3 DNA: TGCAGTGCTAGAGAGGGGGACGCCCAAAGGAAAGCTTTCTTT
CDR3 protein: CSAREGDAQRKAFF
V gene: TRBV20-1
J gene: TRBJ1-1
D gene: .
clone size: .

CDR3 DNA: TGCAGTGCTAGTCCCTCCGGGGCGGGCTATGGCTACACCTTC
CDR3 protein: CSASPSGAGYGYTF
V gene: TRBV20-1
J gene: TRBJ1-2
D gene: .
clone size: .

CDR3 DNA: TGTGCCAGCAGCCAAGCGACCTTCCCTAGCGGGACTCGCTCCTACGAGCAGTACTTC
CDR3 protein: CASSQATFPSGTRSYEQYF
V gene: TRBV4-2
J gene: TRBJ2-7
D gene: TRBD2
clone size: .

CDR3 DNA: TGCAGTCTCACTAGCGGGATGTACAATGAGCAGTTCTTC
CDR3 protein: CSLTSGMYNEQFF
V gene: TRBV20-1
J gene: TRBJ2-1
D gene: TRBD2
clone size: .

CDR3 DNA: TGTGCCAGCAGTTTCGCTCGGACTAGCACCGGGGAGCTGTTTTTT
CDR3 protein: CASSFARTSTGELFF
V gene: TRBV12-3/TRBV12-4
J gene: TRBJ2-2
D gene: TRBD2
clone size: .

CDR3 DNA: TGTGCCAGCAATAACAGGGGTCCAGATACCCAGTATTTT
CDR3 protein: CASNNRGPDTQYF
V gene: TRBV2
J gene: TRBJ2-3
D gene: TRBD1
clone size: few

CDR3 DNA: TGTGCCAGTACTCCGACACCCCCCGAAGAGACCCAGTACTTC
CDR3 protein: CASTPTPPEETQYF
V gene: TRBV12-3/TRBV12-4
J gene: TRBJ2-5
D gene: .
clone size: .

CDR3 DNA: TGTGCCAGCAGCCTTACGGACAGGGGAACCTACGAGCAGTACTTC
CDR3 protein: CASSLTDRGTYEQYF
V gene: TRBV3-1
J gene: TRBJ2-7
D gene: TRBD1
clone size: few

CDR3 DNA: TGCGCCAGCAGCCCTGGCTTCGGAGGAGTGAACACTGAAGCTTTCTTT
CDR3 protein: CASSPGFGGVNTEAFF
V gene: TRBV4-1
J gene: TRBJ1-1
D gene: .
clone size: .